This TCR beta chain was found in a study of cytomegalovirus exposure and HLA in healthy donors. In the study overall: A later analysis reported the roughly 130 validation repertoires used the same platform as the approximately 660 first-cohort repertoires.

The CDR3 extends over 12 amino acids. The germline gives CDR1 GTSNPN, CDR2 SVGIG (reference sequence). V dropped 8 bases and J dropped 3; count of bases not matched to a gene: 5. Sequenced by immunoSEQ multiplex PCR; TCRdb stores in-frame clones only, minus some. The repertoire includes about 160,000 clones, approximately 88% of them detected once, and roughly a tenth sits in the top ten. Notes on the study in general: Reported results showed that the classifier diagnosed cytomegalovirus status with high specificity and sensitivity. The tendency of first-cohort TCR clusters to co-occur in the 120 or so validation repertoires was the finding of a later analysis. Investigators reported 150 to 200 TCR beta chains as tied to cytomegalovirus.

This clone has only one observation. The antigen is undetermined. The receptor comes from a man aged 30-40 years in good health and CMV-seropositive. J is TRBJ1-1 and V is TRBV30, with 8 bases lining up with TRBD1. The sequenced sample was PBMCs. The CDR3, as DNA: TGTGCCAGGGACAGGCATCACACTGAAGCTTTCTTT. This codes for CARDRHHTEAFF.